The rows below give T cell receptor beta chains drawn from one sample of a study of cytomegalovirus exposure and HLA in healthy donors. The data were produced by immunoSEQ multiplex PCR, yet TCRdb's version contains in-frame clones alone and is incomplete. The data show under 250,000 clones, with around 73% seen just once and about 3.8% held by the top ten. The sequenced material came from PBMCs. Every receptor here comes from a male donor in good health and CMV-seronegative. Each CDR3 is given with its conserved first and last residue. D genes are given only for firm matches. Expanded clones get a size class; other rows say once, few or many, or leave the size out.

d_call	v_call	j_call	clone_size	cdr3_nt	cdr3_aa
NA	TRBV5-1	TRBJ2-1	NA	TGCGCCAGCAGCGCGGAGGGCCGTCGCTCCTACAATGAGCAGTTCTTC	CASSAEGRRSYNEQFF
TRBD1	TRBV7-9	TRBJ1-2	NA	TGTGCCAGCAGCTTAGCGGGACAGGGGAGGGATGGCTACACCTTC	CASSLAGQGRDGYTF
TRBD2	TRBV11-2	TRBJ2-3	NA	TGTGCCAGCAGCTTCTTCCCAAGGCGGGAGGGAGGGGATACGCAGTATTTT	CASSFFPRREGGDTQYF
TRBD1	TRBV11-2	TRBJ2-7	NA	TGTGCCAGCAGCTTAGGGCAGGGGGACGAGCAGTACTTC	CASSLGQGDEQYF
TRBD2	TRBV7-6	TRBJ2-1	NA	TGTGCCAGCAGCTTAGAGGGACTAGCGGGAGTCGATGAGCAGTTCTTC	CASSLEGLAGVDEQFF
TRBD1	TRBV13	TRBJ1-1	once	TGTGCCAGCAGCCTAGCGGGGACAGGGTGGTACACTGAAGCTTTCTTT	CASSLAGTGWYTEAFF
NA	TRBV7-8	TRBJ1-1	NA	TGTGCCAGCAGCTTAAACAGAAACACTGAAGCTTTCTTT	CASSLNRNTEAFF
TRBD2	TRBV7-8	TRBJ2-1	NA	TGTGCCAGCAGCCAAAGCCGGGAGGCCGTTTACAATGAGCAGTTCTTC	CASSQSREAVYNEQFF
NA	TRBV21-1	TRBJ1-5	few	TGTGCCAGCAGCAAACAGGGTCTGTGTCAGCCCCAGCATTTT	CASSKQGLCQPQHF
TRBD1	TRBV7-2	TRBJ2-2	once	TGTGCCAGCACCCGGGACAGGGCCGTCACCGGGGAGCTGTTTTTT	CASTRDRAVTGELFF
NA	TRBV25-1	TRBJ1-2	few	TGTGCCAGCAGTGAATCCGGGGGAGTTGGCTACACCTTC	CASSESGGVGYTF
NA	TRBV6-1	TRBJ2-7	NA	TGTGCCAGCAGTGAGACAGGAGCCTACGAGCAGTACTTC	CASSETGAYEQYF
TRBD1	TRBV6-5	TRBJ2-5	NA	TGTGCCAGCAAAACCGGGACAGGGCCCAGGACCCAGTACTTC	CASKTGTGPRTQYF
NA	TRBV10-1	TRBJ1-1	NA	TGCGCCAGCAGTGAGTCTCGGCAGGGGAACACTGAAGCTTTCTTT	CASSESRQGNTEAFF
NA	TRBV6-1	TRBJ1-2	NA	TGTGCCAGCAGTGAATCCGGGGGCTATGGCTACACCTTC	CASSESGGYGYTF
NA	TRBV7-9	TRBJ2-7	few	TGTGCCAGCAGCCAGCCGGGACAATTCTACGAGCAGTACTTC	CASSQPGQFYEQYF
NA	TRBV5-1	TRBJ1-1	NA	TGCGCCAGCAGCTCTACTAGCCCCCGTCAGAACACTGAAGCCTTCTTT	CASSSTSPRQNTEAFF
NA	TRBV7-2	TRBJ2-4	NA	TGTGCCAGCGGAGGGTTCGGCAAAAACATTCAGTACTTC	CASGGFGKNIQYF
TRBD2	TRBV6-6	TRBJ2-1	few	TGTGCCAGCAGTTACTCGACTAGCGGGGCAATGAGTATCTTC	CASSYSTSGAMSIF
TRBD1	TRBV7-9	TRBJ2-7	NA	TGTTCCAGCAGCCCCGGAGCGGACAGGGTGTTTCTGTACTTC	CSSSPGADRVFLYF
TRBD2	TRBV4-1	TRBJ2-2	NA	TGCGCCAGCAGCCAAGATTTAGCGGGAGGGCCGGCCGGGGAGCTGTTTTTT	CASSQDLAGGPAGELFF
NA	TRBV27	TRBJ1-4	NA	TGTGCCAGCAGTGGGGGGGAGAAAGGATTTGGTGAAAAACTGTTTTTT	CASSGGEKGFGEKLFF
NA	TRBV7-8	TRBJ2-7	NA	TGTGCCAGCAGCATAAACAGGATGCTCTCCTCCTACGAGCAGTACTTC	CASSINRMLSSYEQYF
TRBD2	TRBV7-8	TRBJ2-3	NA	TGTGCCAGCAGCTTAGTAGCGGGAGGGCCGAATACGCAGTATTTT	CASSLVAGGPNTQYF
NA	TRBV11-2	TRBJ1-4	NA	TGTGCCAGCAGCCATAGCCCGGATATTAATGAAAAACTGTTTTTT	CASSHSPDINEKLFF
TRBD1	TRBV18	TRBJ1-2	NA	TGTGCCAGCTCATTCGACAGGGGTTCTGGCTACACCTTC	CASSFDRGSGYTF
NA	TRBV11-2	TRBJ2-7	NA	TGTGCCAGCAGCTCTGGACAGTACTACGAGCAGTACTTC	CASSSGQYYEQYF
NA	TRBV28	TRBJ2-7	NA	TGTGCCAGCCGGCAGGCTCGCTACGAGCAGTACTTC	CASRQARYEQYF
TRBD1	TRBV2	TRBJ1-5	once	TGTGCCAGCAGTTTAGGCAGGGGGCATCAGCCCCAGCATTTT	CASSLGRGHQPQHF
NA	TRBV28	TRBJ1-5	NA	TGTGCCACCCTTCCAGATAATAGCAATCAGCCCCAGCATTTT	CATLPDNSNQPQHF
NA	TRBV10-2	TRBJ1-4	NA	TGCGCCAGCAGTGATGGGGGGGAGGTGTTTTTT	CASSDGGEVFF
NA	TRBV19	TRBJ1-5	NA	TGTGCCAGTAGAGAACAGGGTAGCAATCAGCCCCAGCATTTT	CASREQGSNQPQHF
TRBD2	TRBV27	TRBJ2-5	NA	TGTGCCAGCAGTTTTAAGGCACTAGCGGGGGTGGGGCAAGAGACCCAGTACTTC	CASSFKALAGVGQETQYF
NA	TRBV18	TRBJ1-1	NA	TGTGCCAGCTCCCCCGGGACACCTGGGGGCACTGAAGCTTTCTTT	CASSPGTPGGTEAFF
NA	TRBV28	TRBJ2-7	NA	TGTGCCAGCAGTCAAAGACAGTTTAGGTTTGGAGGGACTCCTTTTCTGGGTACCTACGAGCAGTACTTC	CASSQRQFRFGGTPFLGTYEQYF
NA	TRBV5-1	TRBJ1-6	NA	TGCGCCAGCAGCCTCCGGGATACAGAATTCTCACCCCTCCACTTT	CASSLRDTEFSPLHF
TRBD2	TRBV11-1	TRBJ2-3	NA	TGTGCCAGCAGCCCCGAGCGACTAGCGGGAGCAGATACGCAGTATTTT	CASSPERLAGADTQYF
NA	TRBV6-5	TRBJ2-1	NA	TGTGCCAGCAGTTTAGCGTCCGGCAATGAGCAGTTCTTC	CASSLASGNEQFF
TRBD2	TRBV29-1	TRBJ2-5	NA	TGCAGCGTCCAGACTAGCGGAAAAGAGACCCAGTACTTC	CSVQTSGKETQYF
TRBD1	TRBV19	TRBJ1-1	NA	TGTGCCAGTATGGGGACAGGGGAGAACACTGAAGCTTTCTTT	CASMGTGENTEAFF
TRBD1	TRBV9	TRBJ1-1	NA	TGTGCCAGCAGCGTAGCAGGGACAGGGGCCACTGAAGCTTTCTTT	CASSVAGTGATEAFF
NA	TRBV6-1	TRBJ1-1	NA	TGTGCCAGCAGTTCCCTGAGAGGAGTTGGAGCTTTCTTT	CASSSLRGVGAFF